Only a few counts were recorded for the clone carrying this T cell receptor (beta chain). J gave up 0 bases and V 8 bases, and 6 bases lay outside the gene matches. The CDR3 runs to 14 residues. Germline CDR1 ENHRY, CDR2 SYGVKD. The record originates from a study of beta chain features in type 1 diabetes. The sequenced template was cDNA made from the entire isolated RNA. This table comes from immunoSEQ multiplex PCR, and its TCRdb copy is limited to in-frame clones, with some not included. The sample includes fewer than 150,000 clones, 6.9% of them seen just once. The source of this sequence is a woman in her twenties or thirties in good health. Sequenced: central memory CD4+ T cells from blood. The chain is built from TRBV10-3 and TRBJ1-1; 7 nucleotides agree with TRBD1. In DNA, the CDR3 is TGTGCCATCTGGGACAGCAACATGAACACTGAAGCTTTCTTT. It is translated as CAIWDSNMNTEAFF.